This TCR beta chain derives from a study of shared clonotypes between healthy human individuals. General study results and limits: Rarefaction demonstrated incomplete sorted-subset sequencing despite large depth. Clonotypes that were shared across a handful of donors made up around 4.6% of naive CD4 clonotypes.

Only in-frame clones appear in the TCRdb table, and some are missing; sequencing was by immunoSEQ multiplex PCR. The sample includes about 710,000 clones, roughly 72% of them seen just once. Germline loops: CDR1 SEHNR, CDR2 FQNEAQ (reference sequence). This CDR3 spans 13 amino acids. Trimming cost V 5 bases and J 1 base, with 9 bases left between them. A remark on this clone: The antigen is not known.

Recent acute infections and vaccinations were absent in the healthy HIV-negative adult donors. Both subsets, CD45RA+ naive and CD45RA-negative memory, were split from the CD4+ cells. Sequenced material: memory CD4+ T cells sorted from blood. Subset specified: CD45RA-negative fraction. The V call is TRBV7-9, the J call TRBJ2-7, with D perhaps TRBD2 (6 bases). The source of this sequence is a woman aged 25 to 39 in good health. The CDR3 is CASSRDLSYEQYF. The CDR3 DNA sequence: TGTGCCAGCAGCAGGGACTTATCCTACGAGCAGTACTTC.